This T cell receptor beta chain was sequenced for a study of blood T cell repertoires in COVID-19. The CDR3 has 17 residues. V was clipped by 8 bases and J by 1 base; unmatched bases: 14. Germline assignment: CDR1 MNHNY and CDR2 SVGAGI (reference sequence). Measured with immunoSEQ multiplex PCR; TCRdb has only the in-frame clones, and not every one. This sample has approximately 260,000 clones, with about 88% found just once. The source is a man aged 25 to 40 with acute COVID-19. The sequencing sample was made of PBMCs or T cells enriched from blood (not recorded which). The chain has TRBV6-6 and TRBJ2-1; 7 bases line up with TRBD2. This chain's CDR3 is CASRPGGGGSSYNEQFF. CDR3 nucleotides: TGTGCCAGCCGTCCTGGCGGCGGGGGATCTTCCTACAATGAGCAGTTCTTC.